These T cell receptor beta chains were read from a single sample in a study of blood T cell repertoires in COVID-19. TCRdb's copy holds only in-frame clones and misses some; the assay was immunoSEQ multiplex PCR. In the table there are about 60,000 clones, about 85% of which are singletons. Input material: peripheral blood. The receptors originated from a human donor with acute or convalescent COVID-19. The donor label of this sample is uncertain. The conserved cysteine and the conserved F or W are not part of the CDR3 here. The size entry is marked missing in some rows and otherwise reads once, few, many or a size class.

V	size	J	CDR3
TRBV9	-	TRBJ1-1	ASSGGTVNTEAF
TRBV4-2	-	TRBJ2-5	ASSQANLPGGAKTQY
TRBV27	-	TRBJ2-1	ASSPSGGGRHNEQF
TRBV11-3	-	TRBJ2-2	ASSRYPGQGANTGELF
TRBV27	-	TRBJ1-1	ASYSAGRAF
TRBV10-3	-	TRBJ2-3	AISDLASGGFSTDTQY
TRBV15	-	TRBJ2-7	ATKGTGYEQY
TRBV9	-	TRBJ2-2	ASRGKAGGPNTGELF
TRBV10-2	-	TRBJ1-1	ASSDPLGGAFSEAF
TRBV4-1	-	TRBJ2-1	ASSQDLFGLAGRYNEQF
TRBV19	-	TRBJ1-5	ASSMGQGNQPQH
TRBV29-1	-	TRBJ1-1	SVERGGNTEAF
TRBV5-1	-	TRBJ2-5	ASRTGIRVETQY
TRBV18	-	TRBJ1-4	ASSPQGREKLF
TRBV10-3	-	TRBJ2-7	AISESTGAYEQY
TRBV15	-	TRBJ2-5	ATSRELPTQWRDRGPETQY
TRBV5-5	-	TRBJ2-2	ASSFAGAILNTGELF
TRBV29-1	-	TRBJ2-7	SVGRTSYEQY
TRBV19	-	TRBJ1-1	ASSPMAAMNTEAF
TRBV4-1	few	TRBJ2-2	ASGPEGIGELF
TRBV18	-	TRBJ2-5	ASSPVQEQETQY
TRBV6-1	once	TRBJ1-3	ASSDLAVSGNTIY
TRBV6-5	-	TRBJ1-3	ASTYGAGKGNTIY
TRBV5-4	-	TRBJ2-5	ASSFPTGGAQQETQY
TRBV7-9	-	TRBJ1-6	ASSAGQYNSPLH
TRBV6-2/TRBV6-3	-	TRBJ2-3	ASSYPGLAEMTDTQY
TRBV19	-	TRBJ2-3	ASSVQGAPGTDTQY
TRBV7-2	-	TRBJ2-7	ASSPRGNSEDEQY
TRBV14	-	TRBJ2-7	ASSQGTGAYEQY
TRBV5-1	few	TRBJ2-7	ASSGQGGTYEQY
TRBV11-2	-	TRBJ2-1	ASSAGLAGGWYNEQF
TRBV7-2	-	TRBJ2-2	ASSLAIGRAVGELF
TRBV15	-	TRBJ1-1	ATWTGADTEAF
TRBV19	-	TRBJ2-2	ASSIQGPTGELF
TRBV2	-	TRBJ2-1	ASSETRSANEQF
TRBV27	-	TRBJ1-5	ASSLALPPGGGQPQH
TRBV7-2	-	TRBJ1-1	ASSLVGTGSEAF
TRBV3-1/TRBV3-2	-	TRBJ2-7	ASSQQGLRYEQY
TRBV28	-	TRBJ2-2	ASRKQGAGELF
TRBV12-3/TRBV12-4	-	TRBJ2-3	ASSGTGDTQY
TRBV7-6	once	TRBJ2-3	ASSADTATDTQY
TRBV3-1/TRBV3-2	-	TRBJ2-2	ASSQVSPTSGGARSGELF
TRBV7-2	-	TRBJ2-5	ASSSPGGQETQY
TRBV7-9	-	TRBJ1-4	ASSLHGGQGVIRLF
TRBV18	-	TRBJ2-3	ASSDGLGGTDTQY
TRBV30	-	TRBJ1-3	AWKTRGHSGNTIY
TRBV24-1	-	TRBJ2-1	ATSDKGRGSYNEQF
TRBV5-1	-	TRBJ1-1	ASSITVNTEAF
TRBV15	few	TRBJ1-1	ATSRQGNTEAF
TRBV5-1	-	TRBJ2-1	ASSALTLTSGSYNEQF